The 12 T cell receptor beta chains below were found in one sample sequenced in a study of shared clonotypes between healthy human individuals. Sequenced by immunoSEQ multiplex PCR; TCRdb stores in-frame clones only, minus some. The top ten clones hold approximately 13% of a sample with 400,000 to 600,000 clones, almost 80% of them seen once. The sample comprised PBMCs. These receptors all stem from a woman aged 40 to 50 in good health. Some clones in this sample may be carry-over from other donors' samples.

The chain recombines TRBV6-5 with TRBJ2-3; D call uncertain. This CDR3 has 15 amino acids. Germline V gives CDR1 MNHEY, CDR2 SVGAGI. Trimming pared 7 bases from V and 0 bases from J, leaving 14 bases between. CDR3 DNA: TGTGCCAGCACCGACGGTGCGAGTAGCACAGATACGCAGTATTTT. Its protein product is CASTDGASSTDTQYF.

This chain uses TRBV15 with TRBJ2-3; D may correspond to TRBD1 or TRBD2 (5 bases each). V was shortened by 0 bases and J by 3 bases, with 10 bases between the two germline ends. Germline loops: CDR1 LNHNV, CDR2 YYDKDF (reference sequence). This CDR3 contains 15 residues. CDR3 coding DNA: TGTGCCACCAGCAGAGAGGGACGGAGGACAGATACGCAGTATTTT. Encoded protein: CATSREGRRTDTQYF.

The chain carries TRBV10-1 and TRBJ2-2; 7 bases align to TRBD2. After removal of 4 bases from V and 3 bases from J, the junction contained 2 bases not matched to a gene. CDR1 and CDR2 from the germline V gene are WNHNN and SYGVQD (reference sequence). The CDR3 runs to 14 residues. The CDR3 bases are TGCGCCAGCAGTGGCGGGAGCGACACCGGGGAGCTGTTTTTT. Translation gives CASSGGSDTGELFF.

The rearrangement joins TRBV5-1 to TRBJ2-3; D might be TRBD2 (6 bases). V gave up 0 bases and J gave up 0 bases, with 11 bases separating them. The CDR3 has 16 residues. Germline CDR1 is SGHRS and CDR2 is YFSETQ. CDR3 sequence reads: CASSLDGGTSTDTQYF. DNA of the CDR3: TGCGCCAGCAGCTTGGATGGCGGGACTAGCACAGATACGCAGTATTTT.

This rearrangement joins TRBV4-3 to TRBJ2-1; 8 bases line up with TRBD1. V dropped 1 base and J dropped 2; count of bases not matched to a gene: 1. The CDR3 totals 15 residues. Germline-derived CDR1 and CDR2 are LGHNA and YSLEER. The CDR3: CASSQGTGTYNEQFF. CDR3 bases: TGCGCCAGCAGCCAAGGGACAGGGACCTACAATGAGCAGTTCTTC.

The CDR3 protein is CASSEGSGNTIYF. CDR3 bases: TGTGCCAGCAGTGAAGGATCTGGAAACACCATATATTTT. V and J are TRBV6-1 and TRBJ1-3; D gene ambiguous. The germline gives CDR1 MNHNS, CDR2 SASEGT. This CDR3 is 13 amino acids long. V was trimmed by 1 base and J by 1 base, leaving 2 bases between them.

The rearrangement links TRBV6-5 to TRBJ2-1, with D possibly being TRBD1 or TRBD2 (6 bases each). Germline V lookup: CDR1 MNHEY, CDR2 SVGAGI. The V end was cut by 2 bases, the J end by 11 bases, with 13 bases between. This CDR3 has 13 amino acids. CDR3 nucleotides: TGTGCCAGCAGTTACAATAGGGGGGCCCAGCAGTTCTTC. Its protein product is CASSYNRGAQQFF.

The gene calls are TRBV4-3 and TRBJ2-3, with 12 bases identical to TRBD2. Trimming removed 4 bases from V and 5 bases from J; junction bases left unmatched: 7. The CDR3 is made up of 16 amino acids. Per germline, CDR1 LGHNA and CDR2 YSLEER. The CDR3 loop reads CASSPTLAGGVDTQYF. The DNA of the CDR3 is TGCGCCAGCAGCCCGACACTAGCGGGAGGTGTAGATACGCAGTATTTT.

This chain links TRBV7-2 with TRBJ2-7, with D tentatively TRBD1 (7 bases). The CDR3 spans 12 residues. With 11 bases removed from V and 2 bases from J, the gap between germline ends came to 13 bases. CDR1 and CDR2 (germline): SGHTA, FQGNSA. The CDR3 region is CASQGGAYEQYF. The CDR3 bases are TGTGCCTCTCAGGGGGGCGCCTACGAGCAGTACTTC.

This chain links TRBV9 with TRBJ2-7, with D possibly being TRBD1 or TRBD2 (5 bases each). The germline V and J ends were trimmed by 4 bases and 5 bases, with 19 bases remaining between them. This CDR3 is built from 15 residues. From germline, CDR1 is SGDLS and CDR2 YYNGEE. The CDR3 region has the DNA TGTGCCAGCAGCCCCCAGGGTTTCTACGGGGACGAGCAGTACTTC. Amino acids: CASSPQGFYGDEQYF. Drawing the rest from reference TRBV9 and TRBJ2-7, the complete variable domain is DSGVTQTPKHLITATGQRVTLRCSPRSGDLSVYWYQQSLDQGLQFLIQYYNGEERAKGNILERFSAQQFPDLHSELNLSSLELGDSALYFCASSPQGFYGDEQYFGPGTRLTVT.

CDR3 coding DNA: TGCGCCAGCAGCCGGGACAGTTACGAGCAGTACTTC. Protein sequence: CASSRDSYEQYF. The J gene is TRBJ2-7, the V gene TRBV5-1; 7 bases are a match to TRBD1. V shed 4 bases, J shed 4 bases, and the junction held 2 bases outside the gene matches. This CDR3 contains 12 residues. From germline, CDR1 is SGHRS and CDR2 YFSETQ.

The chain uses TRBV7-3 and TRBJ2-3, with TRBD2 identical over 14 bases. The CDR3 covers 17 residues. The V gene end was trimmed by 5 bases and the J gene end by 1 base; junction bases not matched to a gene: 5. CDR1 and CDR2 (germline): SGHTA, FQGTGA. CDR3 bases: TGTGCCAGCAGCAAAGGGACTAGCGGGAGAGGCACAGATACGCAGTATTTT. Residues: CASSKGTSGRGTDTQYF. The whole variable domain, filled in from reference TRBV7-3 and TRBJ2-3, reads GAGVSQTPSNKVTEKGKYVELRCDPISGHTALYWYRQSLGQGPEFLIYFQGTGAADDSGLPNDRFFAVRPEGSVSTLKIQRTERGDSAVYLCASSKGTSGRGTDTQYFGPGTRLTVL.